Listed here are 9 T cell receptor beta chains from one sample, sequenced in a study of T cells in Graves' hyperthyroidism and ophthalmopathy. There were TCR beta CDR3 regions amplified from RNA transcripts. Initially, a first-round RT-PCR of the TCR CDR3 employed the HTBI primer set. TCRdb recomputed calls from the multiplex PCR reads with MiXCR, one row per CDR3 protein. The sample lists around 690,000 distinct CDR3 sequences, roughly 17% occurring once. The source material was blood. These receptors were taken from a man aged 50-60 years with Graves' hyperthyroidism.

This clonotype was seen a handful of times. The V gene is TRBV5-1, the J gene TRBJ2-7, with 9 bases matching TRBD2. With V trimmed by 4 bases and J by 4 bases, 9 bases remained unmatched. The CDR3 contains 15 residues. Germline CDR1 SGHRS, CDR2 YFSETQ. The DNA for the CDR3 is TGCGCCAGCAGCCCCCTTGATAGCGGGAGATACGAGCAGTACTTC. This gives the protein CASSPLDSGRYEQYF. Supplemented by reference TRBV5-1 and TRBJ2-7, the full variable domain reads KAGVTQTPRYLIKTRGQQVTLSCSPISGHRSVSWYQQTPGQGLQFLFEYFSETQRNKGNFPGRFSGRQFSNSRSEMNVSTLELGDSALYLCASSPLDSGRYEQYFGPGTRLTVT.

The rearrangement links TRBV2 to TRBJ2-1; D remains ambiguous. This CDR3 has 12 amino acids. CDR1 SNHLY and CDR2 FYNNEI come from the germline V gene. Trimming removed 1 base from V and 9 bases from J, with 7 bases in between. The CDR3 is CASSEELGEQFF. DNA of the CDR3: TGTGCCAGCAGTGAAGAGCTCGGTGAGCAGTTCTTC.

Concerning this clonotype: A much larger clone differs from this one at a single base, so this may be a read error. CDR3 residues: CGARGYRGGSQYF. The DNA of the CDR3 is TGCGGTGCTAGAGGGTACAGGGGAGGGTCCCAGTACTTC. The chain combines TRBV20-1 with TRBJ2-5; D could derive from TRBD1 or TRBD2 (7 bases each). The CDR3 has 13 amino acids. Germline values: CDR1 DFQATT, CDR2 SNEGSKA (reference sequence).

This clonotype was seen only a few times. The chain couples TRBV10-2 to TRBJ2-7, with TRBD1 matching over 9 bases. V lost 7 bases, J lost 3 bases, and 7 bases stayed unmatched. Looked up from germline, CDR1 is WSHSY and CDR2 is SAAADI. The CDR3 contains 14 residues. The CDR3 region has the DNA TGCGCCAGCATGGGGGACAGGGTAAACTACGAGCAGTACTTC. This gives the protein CASMGDRVNYEQYF.

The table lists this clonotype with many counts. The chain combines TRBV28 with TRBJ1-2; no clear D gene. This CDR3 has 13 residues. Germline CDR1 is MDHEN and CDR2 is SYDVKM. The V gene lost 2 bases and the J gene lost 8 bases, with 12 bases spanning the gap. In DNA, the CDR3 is TGTGCCAGCAGTTTAGCAAGTCCAGGAGGCTACACCTTC. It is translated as CASSLASPGGYTF.

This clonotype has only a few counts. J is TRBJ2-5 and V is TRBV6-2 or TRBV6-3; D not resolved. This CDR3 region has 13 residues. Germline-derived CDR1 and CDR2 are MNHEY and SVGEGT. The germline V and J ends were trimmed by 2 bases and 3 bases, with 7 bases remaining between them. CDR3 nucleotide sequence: TGTGCCAGCAGTTACCTTAGCAAAGAGACCCAGTACTTC. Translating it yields CASSYLSKETQYF.

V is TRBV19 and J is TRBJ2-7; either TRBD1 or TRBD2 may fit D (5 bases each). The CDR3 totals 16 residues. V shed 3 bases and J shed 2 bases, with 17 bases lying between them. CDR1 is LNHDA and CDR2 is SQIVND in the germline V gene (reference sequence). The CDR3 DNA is TGTGCCAGTAGTATCTCTGGGGGTATCCCCACCTACGAGCAGTACTTC. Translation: CASSISGGIPTYEQYF.

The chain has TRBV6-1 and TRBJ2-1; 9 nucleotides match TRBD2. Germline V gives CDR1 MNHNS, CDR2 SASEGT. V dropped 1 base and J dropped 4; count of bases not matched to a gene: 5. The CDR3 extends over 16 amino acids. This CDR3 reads CASSEVAGGIYNEQFF. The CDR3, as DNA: TGTGCCAGCAGTGAAGTGGCGGGAGGGATATACAATGAGCAGTTCTTC.

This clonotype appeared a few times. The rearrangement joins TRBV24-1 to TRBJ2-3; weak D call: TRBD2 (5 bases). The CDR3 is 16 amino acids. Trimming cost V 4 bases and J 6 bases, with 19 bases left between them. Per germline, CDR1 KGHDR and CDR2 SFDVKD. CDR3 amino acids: CATSDPLRGRTDTQYF. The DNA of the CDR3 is TGTGCCACCAGTGACCCCCTTAGAGGGAGAACGGATACGCAGTATTTT.